This entry lists 24 T cell receptor beta chains sequenced from one sample in a study of shared clonotypes between healthy human individuals (dated by TCRdb to 2019 to 2021). The library came from the immunoSEQ multiplex PCR assay. TCRdb carries this immuneACCESS record with in-frame sequences only. Its versions omit some clonotypes, under half of them owing to an unresolved V gene in the studies checked, with the rest unexplained. A total of about 2,200,000 clones appear in this sample, roughly 91% of them only once. About 1.8% of the sample is held by the ten biggest clonotypes. For the CD8 naive samples, CD45RO-negative cells were positively selected for CCR7, yielding a CD45RA+CCR7+ population from which TemRA cells were excluded. The sample consisted of naive CD8+ T cells from PBMCs. Sample cell subset or site, as interpreted from the label and publication: CD45RA+CCR7+. Receptors originate from a man aged 18-30 years in good health. Some clones in this sample may be carry-over from other donors' samples.

The genes are TRBV27 and TRBJ2-7; D is possibly TRBD1 (6 bases). CDR3 length: 16 residues. The V gene lost 2 bases and the J gene lost 0 bases, with 14 bases spanning the gap. The germline V gene encodes CDR1 MNHEY and CDR2 SMNVEV (reference sequence). CDR3 sequence: CASSLIPAGASYEQYF. In DNA, the CDR3 is TGTGCCAGCAGTTTAATCCCCGCAGGGGCCTCCTACGAGCAGTACTTC.

The chain couples TRBV4-1 to TRBJ1-1, with TRBD1 as a possible D gene (5 bases). The CDR3 sequence is 16 residues long. V was shortened by 7 bases and J by 1 base, with 19 bases between the two germline ends. Germline lookup yields CDR1 MGHRA and CDR2 YSYEKL. CDR3 coding DNA: TGCGCCAGCATCCCAAGAGAGGCAGGGCGGAACACTGAAGCTTTCTTT. Protein: CASIPREAGRNTEAFF.

The chain links TRBV6-5 to TRBJ1-2; D is unresolved. The CDR3 is 14 amino acids. V was trimmed by 0 bases and J by 6 bases, leaving 11 bases between them. In germline, CDR1 is MNHEY, CDR2 SVGAGI. CDR3 loop: CASSYSPLGDGYTF. CDR3 nucleotides: TGTGCCAGCAGTTACTCGCCCCTCGGCGATGGCTACACCTTC.

This sequence joins TRBV27 and TRBJ2-7, with 7 positions matching TRBD1. Germline lookup yields CDR1 MNHEY and CDR2 SMNVEV (reference sequence). Trimming took 10 bases from V and 5 from J; bases not matched to a gene: 8. The CDR3 runs to 12 residues. The CDR3 DNA sequence: TGTGCCACCACGACAGGGCTCCACGAGCAGTACTTC. This sequence encodes CATTTGLHEQYF.

This chain uses TRBV11-3 with TRBJ1-1; D is undetermined. The germline gives CDR1 SGHNT, CDR2 YENEEA. With 5 bases removed from V and 7 bases from J, the gap between germline ends came to 14 bases. The CDR3 spans 13 residues. The CDR3 coding sequence is TGTGCCAGCAGCGAACAGCCAACCGATGAAGCTTTCTTT. It yields the protein CASSEQPTDEAFF. The full variable domain, with the rest looked up from reference TRBV11-3 and TRBJ1-1, is EAGVVQSPRYKIIEKKQPVAFWCNPISGHNTLYWYLQNLGQGPELLIRYENEEAVDDSQLPKDRFSAERLKGVDSTLKIQPAELGDSAVYLCASSEQPTDEAFFGQGTRLTVV.

The table lists this clone with a count of one. The V and J genes are TRBV29-1 and TRBJ2-3; D call uncertain. The CDR3 is 16 residues long. Germline V gene lookup returns CDR1 SQVTM and CDR2 ANQGSEA. Deletions cut 2 bases from V and 0 bases from J, with 15 bases between. CDR3 coding DNA: TGCAGCGTTGAAATTATAGCCAAATCTAGCACAGATACGCAGTATTTT. Protein: CSVEIIAKSSTDTQYF.

The DNA of the CDR3 is TGTGCCAGCAGCTCCCGGGACGGCGCTTTCTTT. Protein product: CASSSRDGAFF. The rearrangement joins TRBV11-3 to TRBJ1-1, with a possible D match to TRBD1 (5 bases). The V and J ends lost 4 bases and 11 bases respectively, with 11 bases between them. This CDR3 contains 11 residues. Germline CDR1 SGHNT, CDR2 YENEEA.

V and J are TRBV4-3 and TRBJ2-1, with 8 bases aligning to TRBD2. This CDR3 spans 16 amino acids. CDR1 and CDR2 (germline): LGHNA, YSLEER. J lost 5 bases, V lost 1 base, and 7 bases had no gene match. CDR3 protein: CASSQVVTSDHNEQFF. CDR3 DNA: TGCGCCAGCAGCCAAGTTGTGACTAGCGATCACAATGAGCAGTTCTTC.

As to this clone: Within the sample, other DNA sequences also encode this same CDR3. The chain recombines TRBV14 with TRBJ2-7, with 11 bases lining up with TRBD2. V gave up 4 bases and J gave up 2 bases; unmatched junction bases: 1. Looked up from germline, CDR1 is SGHDN and CDR2 is FVKESK. This CDR3 comprises 14 residues. The CDR3 bases are TGTGCCAGCAGCCCACTAGCGGGAGCCTACGAGCAGTACTTC. It codes for CASSPLAGAYEQYF.

The V gene is TRBV4-3, the J gene TRBJ1-5; D is perhaps TRBD1 (5 bases). Trimming cost V 0 bases and J 1 base, with 10 bases left between them. The CDR3 totals 16 residues. Germline V lookup: CDR1 LGHNA, CDR2 YSLEER. Here the CDR3 DNA reads TGCGCCAGCAGCCAAGAGGCTTGGGGGAGCAATCAGCCCCAGCATTTT. This codes for CASSQEAWGSNQPQHF.

This chain links TRBV9 with TRBJ2-7; 10 nucleotides match TRBD2. In germline, CDR1 is SGDLS, CDR2 YYNGEE. Losses at the gene ends were 3 bases for V and 5 bases for J; bases not matched to a gene: 5. The CDR3 runs 14 residues. CDR3 sequence (DNA): TGTGCCAGCAGCGAGACTAGCGGGCTCGACGAGCAGTACTTC. This translates into CASSETSGLDEQYF.

The chain combines TRBV15 with TRBJ2-7; D possibly uses TRBD1 or TRBD2 (5 bases each). CDR1 is LNHNV and CDR2 is YYDKDF in the germline V gene (reference sequence). The V and J ends lost 6 bases and 5 bases respectively, with 17 bases between them. The CDR3 runs 14 residues. The chain's CDR3 is CATSGGPEAHEQYF. The CDR3 DNA reads TGTGCCACCAGTGGGGGACCCGAAGCCCACGAGCAGTACTTC.

The chain employs TRBV6-1 and TRBJ1-4, with unresolved D. The CDR3 is 15 residues long. Trimming shortened V by 1 base and J by 1 base, and 7 bases separated the two germline ends. Germline values: CDR1 MNHNS, CDR2 SASEGT. CDR3 amino acids: CASSEVVGTNEKLFF. DNA for the CDR3: TGTGCCAGCAGTGAAGTCGTGGGAACTAATGAAAAACTGTTTTTT.

The CDR3 region has the DNA TGTGCCGCTGGGGTGGAGACCCAGTACTTC. Protein product: CAAGVETQYF. The rearrangement uses TRBV6-6 and TRBJ2-5, with D unclear. This CDR3 contains 10 residues. Germline V gives CDR1 MNHNY, CDR2 SVGAGI (reference sequence). Trimming removed 11 bases from V and 5 bases from J, with 9 bases in between.

In its sample, this clone was seen a few times. Other nucleotide sequences from this sample produce the same CDR3. V gene TRBV7-9 combines with J gene TRBJ1-1; no clear D gene. V lost 1 base and J lost 5, with 5 bases in between. This CDR3 contains 12 residues. Germline CDR1 reads SEHNR; CDR2 reads FQNEAQ (reference sequence). CDR3 protein: CASSLGVTEAFF. In nucleotides, the CDR3 is TGTGCCAGCAGCTTAGGGGTAACTGAAGCTTTCTTT.

V is TRBV7-9 and J is TRBJ2-2; D may be TRBD1 (7 bases). The length of the CDR3 is 18 residues. Between the trimmed V and J ends, which lost 5 bases and 0 bases, there was a span of 19 bases. Germline V gene sequence: CDR1 SEHNR, CDR2 FQNEAQ (reference sequence). The CDR3 DNA is TGTGCCAGCAGCGGCACTCGTATCAGGGGGGCGAACACCGGGGAGCTGTTTTTT. Residues: CASSGTRIRGANTGELFF. Using reference TRBV7-9 and TRBJ2-2 for the parts outside the CDR3, the full variable domain is DTGVSQNPRHKITKRGQNVTFRCDPISEHNRLYWYRQTLGQGPEFLTYFQNEAQLEKSRLLSDRFSAERPKGSFSTLEIQRTEQGDSAMYLCASSGTRIRGANTGELFFGEGSRLTVL.

The gene calls are TRBV9 and TRBJ1-1; 12 bases match TRBD1. The germline CDR1 and CDR2 sequences are SGDLS and YYNGEE. J lost 4 bases, V lost 4 bases, and 14 bases had no gene match. The CDR3 covers 18 residues. CDR3 DNA: TGTGCCAGCAGCCCTGTCGGGACAGGGGGCGGACAAGTCACTGAAGCTTTCTTT. As protein: CASSPVGTGGGQVTEAFF. The whole variable domain, filled in from reference TRBV9 and TRBJ1-1, reads DSGVTQTPKHLITATGQRVTLRCSPRSGDLSVYWYQQSLDQGLQFLIQYYNGEERAKGNILERFSAQQFPDLHSELNLSSLELGDSALYFCASSPVGTGGGQVTEAFFGQGTRLTVV.

The chain couples TRBV28 to TRBJ2-1; D is uncertain. CDR1 is MDHEN, CDR2 SYDVKM, per germline. The ends were cut back, 6 bases at V and 6 bases at J, with 12 bases in the middle. This CDR3 spans 13 amino acids. The CDR3 DNA reads TGTGCCAGCAGCCGGGCTCCGGGCAATGAGCAGTTCTTC. This translates into CASSRAPGNEQFF.

The V and J genes are TRBV27 and TRBJ1-1, with a possible D match to TRBD1 (6 bases). V lost 3 bases and J lost 4, with 15 bases in between. The germline V gene encodes CDR1 MNHEY and CDR2 SMNVEV (reference sequence). The length of the CDR3 is 15 residues. The CDR3 is CASSFPGASGTEAFF. The CDR3 DNA reads TGTGCCAGCAGTTTTCCAGGGGCCTCTGGCACTGAAGCTTTCTTT.

This clone was detected only once. The sample contains more than one DNA sequence encoding this CDR3. The chain joins TRBV4-1 to TRBJ2-7; 14 bases line up with TRBD2. CDR3 length: 15 residues. After removal of 3 bases from V and 2 bases from J, the junction contained 0 bases not matched to a gene. In germline, CDR1 is MGHRA, CDR2 YSYEKL. The CDR3 DNA reads TGCGCCAGCAGCCAGACTAGCGGGAGGGCCTACGAGCAGTACTTC. Translating it yields CASSQTSGRAYEQYF.

In the case of this clone: This same CDR3 is encoded by further DNA sequences in the sample. The J gene is TRBJ2-5, the V gene TRBV29-1, with TRBD1 matching 9 bases. Germline CDR1 is SQVTM and CDR2 is ANQGSEA. Losses at the gene ends were 3 bases for V and 1 base for J; bases not matched to a gene: 6. This CDR3 comprises 15 residues. CDR3 in amino acids: CSVEGQGHRQETQYF. Written as DNA, the CDR3 is TGCAGCGTTGAGGGACAGGGACATCGCCAAGAGACCCAGTACTTC.

The chain carries TRBV11-2 and TRBJ2-1, with D tentatively TRBD2 (5 bases). The CDR3 extends over 17 amino acids. V lost 5 bases, J lost 4 bases, and 21 bases lay in between. The germline CDR1 and CDR2 sequences are SGHAT and FQNNGV. The CDR3 nucleotides read TGTGCCAGCAGCCGAAACACACAGCGGTACCCTTACAATGAGCAGTTCTTC. Translating it yields CASSRNTQRYPYNEQFF.

This sequence joins TRBV6-1 and TRBJ1-1; 10 bases line up with TRBD1. This CDR3 region has 15 residues. Germline-derived CDR1 and CDR2 are MNHNS and SASEGT. The J segment lost 4 bases and the V segment lost 3 bases, leaving 5 bases of the junction unmatched. The DNA of the CDR3 is TGTGCCAGCAGTGACGGGACAGGGGCGGCCACTGAAGCTTTCTTT. Amino acids: CASSDGTGAATEAFF.

For this clone: The sample contains more than one DNA sequence encoding this CDR3. This chain joins TRBV4-3 and TRBJ1-1; possible D gene TRBD1, 5 bases. The CDR3 is 15 amino acids. From germline, CDR1 is LGHNA and CDR2 YSLEER. V lost 0 bases to trimming and J lost 0 bases, with 8 bases between them. Written as DNA, the CDR3 is TGCGCCAGCAGCCAAGAGGGGGGTCTGAACACTGAAGCTTTCTTT. It is translated as CASSQEGGLNTEAFF.